This T cell receptor (beta chain) originates from a study of shared clonotypes between healthy human individuals. The wider study: Every donor yielded three CD4 naive, three CD4 memory, two CD8 naive and one CD8 memory plate.

Measured with immunoSEQ multiplex PCR; TCRdb has only the in-frame clones, and not every one. The sample contains millions of clones, 85% to 95% of which appear only once. Study-level points and caveats: Only blood was sampled, and tissue TCR repertoires likely differ from blood ones.

V was cut by 3 bases and J by 3 bases, with 12 bases left in between. CDR3 size: 14 residues. From germline, CDR1 is MNHNS and CDR2 SASEGT. In the case of this clone: Its antigen is unidentified.

V gene TRBV6-1 combines with J gene TRBJ2-7; no firm D call. The source is a man younger than 35 in good health. Sequences were obtained from naive CD4+ T cells sorted from blood. Subset here: CD45RA+ positively selected. The CDR3 DNA reads TGTGCCAGCAGTGAGGCCCGGACCTACTACGAGCAGTACTTC. Protein sequence: CASSEARTYYEQYF.